The clone carrying this TCR beta chain was recorded many times. Its target is unknown. The data are from a study of molecular identifiers for immune sequencing clone quantification. Broader study findings: Over 99% of effector molecules, but under 1% in naive cells, were held by clones with more than 20 RNA copies. Jurkat TCR RNA from one cell was spiked into around 1 million naive cells, and it was reportedly detectable there.

TCRdb re-called the PCR reads through MiXCR, storing one row per CDR3 protein. The sample has around 480,000 distinct CDR3 sequences; around 25% are singletons. Libraries used roughly 18,000 to 1,000,000 sorted naive CD8 T cells and 10%, 30% or 50% RNA input. V was pared by 0 bases and J by 9 bases, with 9 bases between. Germline V gene sequence: CDR1 MNHEY, CDR2 SMNVEV (reference sequence). CDR3 length: 13 residues. The V gene is TRBV27, the J gene TRBJ1-5; TRBD1 is a possible D gene (6 bases). This TCR derives from a human donor in good health. Some libraries in this study had Jurkat cell RNA spiked in. Source material: naive CD8+ T cells from blood, with Jurkat cell RNA spiked in. Described subset: FACS-sorted CD8+CD4-CCR7+CD45RA+ naive T cells. CDR3 sequence reads: CASSLSGGAPQHF. DNA of the CDR3: TGTGCCAGCAGTTTATCTGGGGGGGCGCCCCAGCATTTT.